The 11 T cell receptor beta chains given below trace back to one sample, sequenced in a study of shared clonotypes between healthy human individuals. Sequencing was performed with immunoSEQ multiplex PCR; in TCRdb, only in-frame clones are kept and a portion is missing. This repertoire shows some 2 million clones, about 95% found once; its top ten account for about 1.1%. Naive-designated CD8 cells lacked CD45RO, were positively enriched for CCR7, and omitted terminally differentiated effector memory CD45RA+ cells. Material for sequencing was naive CD8+ T cells sorted from blood. The receptor source for this set is a man between 18 and 35 years old in good health.

The chain couples TRBV27 to TRBJ1-2; D call uncertain. The CDR3 has 15 residues. The germline V gene has CDR1 MNHEY and CDR2 SMNVEV (reference sequence). The V gene lost 1 base and the J gene lost 2 bases, with 11 bases spanning the gap. CDR3: CASSLLPVGNYGYTF. The CDR3 DNA reads TGTGCCAGCAGTTTATTGCCGGTCGGCAACTATGGCTACACCTTC.

The chain joins TRBV2 to TRBJ2-1, with TRBD2 matching over 11 bases. This CDR3 is built from 15 residues. CDR1 is SNHLY, CDR2 FYNNEI, per germline. After removal of 2 bases from V and 13 bases from J, the junction contained 10 bases not matched to a gene. CDR3 sequence (DNA): TGTGCCAGCAGTGAAACCCTAGCGGGAGGCTCCCTACAGTTCTTC. This gives the protein CASSETLAGGSLQFF.

The chain carries TRBV18 and TRBJ1-2, with TRBD1 identical over 8 bases. CDR1 is KGHSH and CDR2 is LQKENI in the germline V gene. The CDR3 is made up of 16 amino acids. J lost 4 bases, V lost 3 bases, and 10 bases had no gene match. CDR3 sequence reads: CASSPGQGAPFYGYTF. The CDR3 DNA follows: TGTGCCAGCTCACCCGGACAGGGCGCCCCATTCTATGGCTACACCTTC.

This chain connects TRBV19 to TRBJ2-7; D remains ambiguous. Germline V gene lookup returns CDR1 LNHDA and CDR2 SQIVND (reference sequence). The CDR3 contains 14 residues. Deletions cut 3 bases from V and 3 bases from J, with 12 bases between. The CDR3 nucleotides are TGTGCCAGTAGTATCCGTGACGCATACTACGAGCAGTACTTC. It yields the protein CASSIRDAYYEQYF.

V is TRBV7-2 and J is TRBJ2-7; 9 bases align to TRBD1. The CDR3 extends over 15 amino acids. The ends lost 5 bases at V and 4 bases at J; junction bases unmatched: 9. Germline CDR1 is SGHTA and CDR2 is FQGNSA. The CDR3 here is CASSNRDRAGYEQYF. The CDR3 bases are TGTGCCAGCAGCAACCGGGACAGGGCAGGGTACGAGCAGTACTTC.

This chain's CDR3 is CASSKIEGVPNEKLFF. CDR3 nucleotides: TGTGCCAGTAGTAAGATTGAGGGGGTGCCTAATGAAAAACTGTTTTTT. The chain carries TRBV19 and TRBJ1-4; D is possibly TRBD1 (6 bases). In germline, CDR1 is LNHDA, CDR2 SQIVND (reference sequence). CDR3 length: 16 residues. The ends were cut back, 4 bases at V and 3 bases at J, with 15 bases in the middle.

The genes are TRBV30 and TRBJ1-2; 11 positions agree with TRBD1. Germline CDR1 GTSNPN, CDR2 SVGIG (reference sequence). The CDR3 has 11 amino acids. The trim removed 7 bases at V and 14 bases at J, leaving 9 bases unmatched. The CDR3 sequence: CALYGTGGRTF. The CDR3 region has the DNA TGTGCCTTATACGGGACAGGGGGGAGGACCTTC. The full variable domain, with the rest looked up from reference TRBV30 and TRBJ1-2, is SQTIHQWPATLVQPVGSPLSLECTVEGTSNPNLYWYRQAAGRGLQLLFYSVGIGQISSEVPQNLSASRPQDRQFILSSKKLLLSDSGFYLCALYGTGGRTFGSGTRLTVV.

The chain uses TRBV4-3 and TRBJ1-2; D is perhaps TRBD1 (6 bases). The CDR3 is 15 residues long. Trimming left V 0 bases short and J 2 bases short, with 10 bases between. Per germline, CDR1 LGHNA and CDR2 YSLEER. The CDR3 here is CASSQETGINYGYTF. The CDR3 region has the DNA TGCGCCAGCAGCCAAGAAACAGGGATCAACTATGGCTACACCTTC.

This chain links TRBV6-1 with TRBJ2-3; D might be TRBD2 (5 bases). Trimming cost V 5 bases and J 5 bases, with 17 bases left between them. The germline gives CDR1 MNHNS, CDR2 SASEGT. The CDR3 is made up of 15 amino acids. The CDR3 bases are TGTGCCAGCAGTTTTGAGCTGAGTGAGGGAGATACGCAGTATTTT. It is translated as CASSFELSEGDTQYF.

V and J are TRBV10-1 and TRBJ2-7; TRBD2 might be the D (5 bases). Per germline, CDR1 WNHNN and CDR2 SYGVQD (reference sequence). This CDR3 region has 12 residues. The CDR3 spells CANQRRYYEQYF. The CDR3 DNA reads as TGCGCAAACCAGCGGCGTTACTACGAGCAGTACTTC.

V usage is TRBV6-5 and J usage is TRBJ2-1; unclear D gene. The CDR3 sequence is 11 residues long. Germline CDR1 MNHEY, CDR2 SVGAGI. V was cut by 6 bases and J by 8 bases, with 8 bases left in between. CDR3 nucleotides: TGTGCCAGCAGAGATAACTATGAGCAGTTCTTC. As protein: CASRDNYEQFF.